These 10 T cell receptor beta chains were all obtained from the same sample, sequenced in a study of OX40 agonist ivuxolimab in advanced cancers. The repertoire was sequenced with immunoSEQ multiplex PCR; TCRdb's copy has only in-frame clones and lacks some. The table shows 45,000 to 60,000 clones, with more than 70% occurring only once. The input for sequencing was CD4+ or CD8+ T cells sorted from blood, taken in a trial of the OX40 agonist ivuxolimab. These receptors were taken from an adult with an advanced solid tumor such as melanoma, head and neck, liver or kidney cancer.

CDR3 DNA sequence: TGTGCCAGCAGTTACTTCGGAGGGGATGAAGCTTTCTTT. Protein sequence: CASSYFGGDEAFF. The chain combines TRBV6-6 with TRBJ1-1, with D maybe TRBD1 (5 bases). Trimming shortened V by 1 base and J by 7 bases, and 10 bases separated the two germline ends. Per the germline V gene, CDR1 is MNHNY and CDR2 is SVGAGI (reference sequence). This CDR3 region has 13 residues.

The chain employs TRBV4-2 and TRBJ2-7; 11 bases are shared with TRBD1. This CDR3 is built from 17 residues. V lost 3 bases, J lost 2 bases, and 9 bases stayed unmatched. Germline values: CDR1 LGHNA, CDR2 YNFKEQ. The CDR3 is CASSHLQGQGGAYEQYV. The DNA of the CDR3 is TGTGCCAGCAGCCACCTCCAGGGACAGGGGGGGGCCTACGAGCAGTACGTC.

This clone was detected a few times. V gene TRBV29-1 combines with J gene TRBJ1-1; TRBD1 agrees at 11 bases. Germline assignment: CDR1 SQVTM and CDR2 ANQGSEA. The CDR3 runs to 12 residues. After removal of 6 bases from V and 11 bases from J, the junction contained 8 bases not matched to a gene. The CDR3 here is CSVGLGQGEAFF. DNA for the CDR3: TGCAGCGTGGGCTTGGGACAGGGGGAGGCTTTCTTT.

The chain employs TRBV7-4 and TRBJ2-7; 10 bases fit TRBD2. Germline loops: CDR1 SGHVT, CDR2 SQSDAQ. The CDR3 runs to 16 residues. V lost 3 bases to trimming and J lost 3 bases; unmatched junction nucleotides: 8. The CDR3 sequence is CASSFSLAGLNYEQYF. CDR3 bases: TGTGCCAGCAGCTTTTCACTAGCGGGATTAAACTACGAGCAGTACTTC.

This CDR3 reads CASSRSEVGEQYF. In nucleotides, the CDR3 is TGTGCCAGCAGCCGCTCCGAGGTTGGCGAGCAGTACTTC. The genes are TRBV7-9 and TRBJ2-7; D remains ambiguous. V lost 5 bases to trimming and J lost 6 bases, with 14 bases between them. The CDR3 is 13 residues long. The V gene's germline CDR1 is SEHNR and CDR2 FQNEAQ (reference sequence).

V gene TRBV11-2 combines with J gene TRBJ2-7; D is possibly TRBD1 (6 bases). Germline V CDR1 and CDR2: SGHAT, FQNNGV. V shed 4 bases and J shed 5 bases, with 9 bases lying between them. The CDR3 extends over 12 amino acids. The CDR3 region is CASSYQGNEQYV. The CDR3 DNA reads as TGTGCCAGCAGCTATCAGGGGAACGAGCAGTACGTC.

The chain recombines TRBV11-2 with TRBJ2-7; D ambiguous. The V gene's germline CDR1 is SGHAT and CDR2 FQNNGV. The CDR3 totals 13 residues. Trimming shortened V by 1 base and J by 3 bases, and 7 bases separated the two germline ends. DNA for the CDR3: TGTGCCAGCAGCTTAGTACCCGGCTACGAGCAGTACGTC. Translated: CASSLVPGYEQYV.

CDR3 sequence (DNA): TGCGCCAGCAGCCAGGGGCGAGAGGGGTACGAGCAGTACTTC. Amino acid sequence: CASSQGREGYEQYF. This rearrangement joins TRBV4-3 to TRBJ2-7, with D possibly called TRBD1 or TRBD2 (5 bases each). This CDR3 has 14 amino acids. V gave up 3 bases and J gave up 4 bases, with 13 bases separating them. The germline gives CDR1 LGHNA, CDR2 YSLEER.

This clone was counted only a few times. The chain has TRBV5-6 and TRBJ2-2; D gene ambiguous. Germline V gene lookup returns CDR1 SGHDT and CDR2 YYEEEE. Trimming pared 1 base from V and 7 bases from J, leaving 8 bases between. The CDR3 consists of 13 residues. The DNA for the CDR3 is TGTGCCAGCAGCTTGTCCCCCCTCGGGGAGCTGTTTTTT. Translated: CASSLSPLGELFF.

The rearrangement uses TRBV5-5 and TRBJ2-7, with D perhaps being TRBD1 or TRBD2 (5 bases each). The CDR3 runs 12 residues. Germline lookup yields CDR1 SGHKS and CDR2 YYEKEE (reference sequence). The germline V and J ends were trimmed by 1 base and 7 bases, with 9 bases remaining between them. CDR3 nucleotides: TGTGCCAGCAGCTTGTGGGGGTTTGAGCAGTACGTC. Translating gives CASSLWGFEQYV.